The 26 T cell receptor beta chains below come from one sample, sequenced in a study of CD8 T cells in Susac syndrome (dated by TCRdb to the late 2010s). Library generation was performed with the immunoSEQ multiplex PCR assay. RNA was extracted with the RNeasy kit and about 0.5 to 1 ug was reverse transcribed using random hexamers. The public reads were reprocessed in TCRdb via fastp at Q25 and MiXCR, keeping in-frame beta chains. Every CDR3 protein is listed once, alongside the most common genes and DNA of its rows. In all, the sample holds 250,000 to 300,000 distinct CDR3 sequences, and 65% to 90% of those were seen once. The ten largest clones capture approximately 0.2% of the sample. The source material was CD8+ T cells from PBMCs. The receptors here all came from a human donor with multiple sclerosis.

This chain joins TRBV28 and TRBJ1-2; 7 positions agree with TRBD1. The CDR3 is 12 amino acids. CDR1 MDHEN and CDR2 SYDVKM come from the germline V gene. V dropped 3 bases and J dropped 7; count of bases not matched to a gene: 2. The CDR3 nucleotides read TGTGCCAGCAGTTTTGACAGGGCTGGCTACACCTTC. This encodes CASSFDRAGYTF.

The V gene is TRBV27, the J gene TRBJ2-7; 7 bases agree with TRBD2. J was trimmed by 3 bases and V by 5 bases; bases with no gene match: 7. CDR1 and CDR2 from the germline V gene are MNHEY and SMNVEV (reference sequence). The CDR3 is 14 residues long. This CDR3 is CASSLAANFYEQYF. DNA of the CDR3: TGTGCCAGCAGTCTAGCGGCCAATTTCTACGAGCAGTACTTC.

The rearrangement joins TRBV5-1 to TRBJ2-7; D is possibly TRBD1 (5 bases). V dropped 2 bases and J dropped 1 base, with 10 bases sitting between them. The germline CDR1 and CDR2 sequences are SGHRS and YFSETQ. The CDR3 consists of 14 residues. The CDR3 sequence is CASSFQGQSYEQYF. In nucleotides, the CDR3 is TGCGCCAGCAGCTTTCAGGGCCAATCCTACGAGCAGTACTTC.

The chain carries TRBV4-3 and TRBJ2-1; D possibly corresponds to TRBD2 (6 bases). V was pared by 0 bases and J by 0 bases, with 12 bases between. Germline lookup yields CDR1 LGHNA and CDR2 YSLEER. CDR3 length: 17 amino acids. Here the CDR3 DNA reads TGCGCCAGCAGCCAAGATATGGGACTTGACTCCTACAATGAGCAGTTCTTC. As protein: CASSQDMGLDSYNEQFF.

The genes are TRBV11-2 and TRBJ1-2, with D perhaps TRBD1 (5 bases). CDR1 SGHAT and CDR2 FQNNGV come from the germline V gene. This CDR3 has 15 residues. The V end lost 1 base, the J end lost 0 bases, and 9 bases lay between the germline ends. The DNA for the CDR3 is TGTGCCAGCAGCTTAGGGGGCACCGCTAACTATGGCTACACCTTC. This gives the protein CASSLGGTANYGYTF.

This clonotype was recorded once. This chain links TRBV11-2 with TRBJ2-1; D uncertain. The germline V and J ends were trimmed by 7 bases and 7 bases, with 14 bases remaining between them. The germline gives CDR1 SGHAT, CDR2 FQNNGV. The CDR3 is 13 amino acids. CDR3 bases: TGTGCCAGCATCCGGTCCGGCCTGAATGAGCAGTTCTTC. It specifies CASIRSGLNEQFF.

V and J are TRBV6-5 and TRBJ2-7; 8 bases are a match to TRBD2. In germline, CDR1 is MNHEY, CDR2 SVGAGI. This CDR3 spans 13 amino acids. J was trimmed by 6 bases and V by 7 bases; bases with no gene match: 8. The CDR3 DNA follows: TGTGCCAGCACGGGGGGGCGAAACGGCGAGCAGTACTTC. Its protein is CASTGGRNGEQYF.

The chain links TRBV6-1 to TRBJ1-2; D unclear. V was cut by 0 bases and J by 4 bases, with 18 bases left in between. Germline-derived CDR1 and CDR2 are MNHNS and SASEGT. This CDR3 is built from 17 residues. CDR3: CASSEAQRWDSIYGYTF. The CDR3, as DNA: TGTGCCAGCAGTGAAGCTCAGAGGTGGGATTCAATCTATGGCTACACCTTC.

CDR3: CASSLGQGSYGYTF. The CDR3 DNA follows: TGTGCCAGCAGCTTAGGGCAGGGAAGCTATGGCTACACCTTC. The rearrangement links TRBV13 to TRBJ1-2; a possible D gene is TRBD1 (5 bases). Looked up from germline, CDR1 is PRHDT and CDR2 is FYEKMQ (reference sequence). The CDR3 is 14 amino acids. V shed 0 bases and J shed 4 bases, with 9 bases lying between them.

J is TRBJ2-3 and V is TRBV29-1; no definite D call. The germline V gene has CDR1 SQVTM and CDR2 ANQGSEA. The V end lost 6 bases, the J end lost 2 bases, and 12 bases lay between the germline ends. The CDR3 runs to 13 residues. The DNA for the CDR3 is TGCAGCGTCACCGGACGTAACACAGATACGCAGTATTTT. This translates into CSVTGRNTDTQYF.

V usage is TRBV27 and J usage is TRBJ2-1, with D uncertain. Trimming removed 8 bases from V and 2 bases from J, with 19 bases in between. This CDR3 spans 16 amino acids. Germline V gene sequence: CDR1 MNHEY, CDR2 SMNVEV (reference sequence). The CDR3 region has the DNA TGTGCCAGCCAACCCCTACAGATAAGCACCTACAATGAGCAGTTCTTC. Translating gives CASQPLQISTYNEQFF.

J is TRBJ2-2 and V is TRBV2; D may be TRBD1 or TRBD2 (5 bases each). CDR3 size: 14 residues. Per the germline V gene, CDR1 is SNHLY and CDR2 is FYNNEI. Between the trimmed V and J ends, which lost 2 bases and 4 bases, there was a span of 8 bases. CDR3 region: CASSEFGGTGELFF. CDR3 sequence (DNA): TGTGCCAGCAGTGAATTTGGGGGCACCGGGGAGCTGTTTTTT.

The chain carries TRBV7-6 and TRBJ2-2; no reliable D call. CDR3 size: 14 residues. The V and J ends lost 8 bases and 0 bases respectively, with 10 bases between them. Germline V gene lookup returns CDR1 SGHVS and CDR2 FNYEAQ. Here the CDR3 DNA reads TGTGCCAGCGGCCTGGGGTCGAACACCGGGGAGCTGTTTTTT. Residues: CASGLGSNTGELFF.

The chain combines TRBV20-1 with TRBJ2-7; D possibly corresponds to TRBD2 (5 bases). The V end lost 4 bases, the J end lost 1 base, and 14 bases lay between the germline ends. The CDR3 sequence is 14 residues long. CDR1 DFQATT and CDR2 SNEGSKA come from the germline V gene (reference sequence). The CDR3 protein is CSATEPGFSYEQYF. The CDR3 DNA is TGCAGTGCTACCGAACCGGGATTTTCCTACGAGCAGTACTTC.

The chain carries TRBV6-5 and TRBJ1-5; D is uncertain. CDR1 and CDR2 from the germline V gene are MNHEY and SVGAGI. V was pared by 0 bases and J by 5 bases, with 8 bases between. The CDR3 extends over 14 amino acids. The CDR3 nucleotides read TGTGCCAGCAGTTACTCGTCTGTGGATCAGCCCCAGCATTTT. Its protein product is CASSYSSVDQPQHF.

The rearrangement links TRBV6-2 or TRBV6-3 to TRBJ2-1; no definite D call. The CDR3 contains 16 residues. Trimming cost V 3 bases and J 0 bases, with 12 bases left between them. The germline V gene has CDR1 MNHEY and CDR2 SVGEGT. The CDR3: CASSYSSLPSYNEQFF. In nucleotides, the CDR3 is TGTGCCAGCAGTTATTCTTCCTTGCCCTCCTACAATGAGCAGTTCTTC.

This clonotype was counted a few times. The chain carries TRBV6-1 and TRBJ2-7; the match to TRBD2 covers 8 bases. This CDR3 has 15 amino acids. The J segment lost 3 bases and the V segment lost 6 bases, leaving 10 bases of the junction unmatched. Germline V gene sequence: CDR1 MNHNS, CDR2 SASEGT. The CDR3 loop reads CASSPAGDSHYEQYF. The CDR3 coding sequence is TGTGCCAGCAGCCCAGCGGGGGACTCTCACTACGAGCAGTACTTC.

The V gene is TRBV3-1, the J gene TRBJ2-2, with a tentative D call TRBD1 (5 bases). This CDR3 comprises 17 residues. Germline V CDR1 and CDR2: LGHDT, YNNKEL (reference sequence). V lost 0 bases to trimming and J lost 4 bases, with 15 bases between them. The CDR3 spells CASSQDREGVGTGELFF. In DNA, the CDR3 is TGTGCCAGCAGCCAAGACCGTGAAGGGGTGGGCACCGGGGAGCTGTTTTTT.

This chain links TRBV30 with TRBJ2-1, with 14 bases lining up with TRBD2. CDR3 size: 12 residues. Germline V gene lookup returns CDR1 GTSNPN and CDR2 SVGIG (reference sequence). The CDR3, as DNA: TGTGCAGGACTAGCGGGAGGCGGTGAGCAGTTCTTC. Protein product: CAGLAGGGEQFF.

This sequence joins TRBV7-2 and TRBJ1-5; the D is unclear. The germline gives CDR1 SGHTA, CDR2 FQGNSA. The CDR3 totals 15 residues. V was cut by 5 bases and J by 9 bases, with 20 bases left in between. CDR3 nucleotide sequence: TGTGCCAGCAGCCCCTTCCCAGGCAGCCAATGGCCCCAGCATTTT. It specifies CASSPFPGSQWPQHF.

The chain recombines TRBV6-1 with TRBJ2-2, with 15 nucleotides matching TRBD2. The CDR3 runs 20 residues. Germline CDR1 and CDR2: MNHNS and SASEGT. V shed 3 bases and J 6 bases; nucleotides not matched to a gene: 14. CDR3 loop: CASSDPRTSGRAGLSGELFF. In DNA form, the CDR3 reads TGTGCCAGCAGTGACCCCCGGACTAGCGGGAGGGCCGGGTTGTCCGGGGAGCTGTTTTTT.

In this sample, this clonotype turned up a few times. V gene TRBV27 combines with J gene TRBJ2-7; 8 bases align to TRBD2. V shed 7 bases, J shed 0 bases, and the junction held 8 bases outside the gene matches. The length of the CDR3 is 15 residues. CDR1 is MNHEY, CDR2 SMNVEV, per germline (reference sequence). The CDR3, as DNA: TGTGCCAGCAAAGAAGGAGCGGGAGTCTCCTACGAGCAGTACTTC. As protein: CASKEGAGVSYEQYF.

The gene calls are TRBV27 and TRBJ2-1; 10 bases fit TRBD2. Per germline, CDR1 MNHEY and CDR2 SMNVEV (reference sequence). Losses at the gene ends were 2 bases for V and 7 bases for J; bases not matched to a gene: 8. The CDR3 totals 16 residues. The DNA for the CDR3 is TGTGCCAGCAGTTTACTAGCGGGAGCTACGGGGAATGAGCAGTTCTTC. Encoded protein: CASSLLAGATGNEQFF.

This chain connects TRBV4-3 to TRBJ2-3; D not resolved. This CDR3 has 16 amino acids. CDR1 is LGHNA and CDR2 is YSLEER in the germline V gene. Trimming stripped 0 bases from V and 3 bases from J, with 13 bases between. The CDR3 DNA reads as TGCGCCAGCAGCCAAGATAGGACCGCCAGTACAGATACGCAGTATTTT. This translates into CASSQDRTASTDTQYF.

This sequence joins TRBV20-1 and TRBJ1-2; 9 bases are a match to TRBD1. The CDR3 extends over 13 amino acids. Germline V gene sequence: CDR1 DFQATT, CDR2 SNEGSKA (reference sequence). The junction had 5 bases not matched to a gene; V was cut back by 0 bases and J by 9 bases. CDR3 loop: CSARDQGQGSYTF. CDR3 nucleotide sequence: TGCAGTGCTAGAGATCAGGGACAGGGAAGCTACACCTTC.

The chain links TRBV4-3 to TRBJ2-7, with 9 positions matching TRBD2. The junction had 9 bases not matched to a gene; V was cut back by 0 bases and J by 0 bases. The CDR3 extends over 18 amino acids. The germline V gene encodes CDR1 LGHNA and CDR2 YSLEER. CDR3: CASSQELGLAGRSYEQYF. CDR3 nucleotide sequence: TGCGCCAGCAGCCAAGAACTAGGCCTAGCGGGACGCTCCTACGAGCAGTACTTC.